The 12 T cell receptor beta chains below all came from one sample that was sequenced in a study of neurological immune-mediated disorders. TCRdb redid the calling of the 5' RACE reads with MiXCR, one entry per CDR3 protein. The sample shows some 38,000 distinct CDR3 sequences, 13% to 15% of them seen only once. Sequenced material: PBMCs. The receptors stem from a woman between 45 and 65 years old with HTLV-1-associated myelopathy (HAM/TSP).

This clonotype was recorded many times. The chain couples TRBV20-1 to TRBJ1-2; TRBD1 might be the D (5 bases). CDR1 and CDR2 (germline): DFQATT, SNEGSKA (reference sequence). Trimming removed 0 bases at V and 5 bases at J, with 13 bases between. The length of the CDR3 is 14 residues. The DNA for the CDR3 is TGCAGTGCTAGAGATGCTCGGGGCAGTTATGGCTACACCTTC. Translating it yields CSARDARGSYGYTF.

At least ten counts were recorded for this clonotype. The rearrangement links TRBV20-1 to TRBJ2-7; D gene uncertain. Germline values: CDR1 DFQATT, CDR2 SNEGSKA (reference sequence). V shed 5 bases and J shed 3 bases, with 14 bases lying between them. This CDR3 region has 13 residues. CDR3 in amino acids: CSALLMEIYEQYV. CDR3 in DNA: TGCAGTGCTCTTCTAATGGAAATCTACGAGCAGTACGTC.

This clonotype was detected ten times or more. J is TRBJ2-3 and V is TRBV18, with D unresolved. The germline gives CDR1 KGHSH, CDR2 LQKENI. Trimming left V 2 bases short and J 10 bases short, with 10 bases between. CDR3 length: 12 amino acids. The CDR3 coding sequence is TGTGCCAGCTCACCAGGATTTTTAGCGCAGTATTTT. It yields the protein CASSPGFLAQYF.

Many counts were recorded for this clonotype. The V call is TRBV9, the J call TRBJ2-7; D ambiguous. Germline V gives CDR1 SGDLS, CDR2 YYNGEE. V was trimmed by 2 bases and J by 2 bases, leaving 2 bases between them. CDR3 length equals 11 residues. This chain's CDR3 is CASSVPYEQYF. As DNA, the CDR3 is TGTGCCAGCAGCGTCCCCTACGAGCAGTACTTC. Supplemented by reference TRBV9 and TRBJ2-7, the full variable domain reads DSGVTQTPKHLITATGQRVTLRCSPRSGDLSVYWYQQSLDQGLQFLIQYYNGEERAKGNILERFSAQQFPDLHSELNLSSLELGDSALYFCASSVPYEQYFGPGTRLTVT.

This clonotype was seen a handful of times. This chain connects TRBV18 to TRBJ1-1, with D hard to call. The CDR3 runs to 15 residues. Per germline, CDR1 KGHSH and CDR2 LQKENI. Trimming removed 0 bases at V and 1 base at J, with 9 bases between. The CDR3 nucleotides are TGTGCCAGCTCACCACCGAGGACGGCGAACACTGAAGCTTTCTTT. As protein: CASSPPRTANTEAFF.

The genes are TRBV5-1 and TRBJ1-2, with 8 positions matching TRBD1. This CDR3 spans 14 amino acids. V dropped 3 bases and J dropped 3; count of bases not matched to a gene: 4. CDR1 and CDR2 from the germline V gene are SGHRS and YFSETQ. The chain's CDR3 is CASSSETGDYGYTF. DNA of the CDR3: TGCGCCAGCAGCTCCGAGACAGGGGACTATGGCTACACCTTC.

This clonotype was counted at least ten times. This rearrangement joins TRBV12-3 or TRBV12-4 to TRBJ2-5; TRBD2 is a possible D gene (6 bases). Trimming removed 6 bases at V and 1 base at J, with 9 bases between. This CDR3 contains 13 residues. Here the CDR3 DNA reads TGTGCCAGCAGCGGGGACTTCCAAGAGACCCAGTACTTC. Translating gives CASSGDFQETQYF.

This clonotype was detected ten times or more. The V call is TRBV20-1, the J call TRBJ2-7, with 15 bases matching TRBD2. CDR1 and CDR2 from the germline V gene are DFQATT and SNEGSKA (reference sequence). The CDR3 contains 13 residues. The trim removed 6 bases at V and 4 bases at J, leaving 1 base unmatched. Here the CDR3 reads CSAGTSGGYEQYF. The CDR3, as DNA: TGCAGTGCCGGGACTAGCGGGGGGTACGAGCAGTACTTC.

Turning to this clonotype: This may come from a read error, since a much larger clone is one base off. The chain combines TRBV5-1 with TRBJ2-7, with TRBD1 identical over 9 bases. The CDR3 length is 15 residues. Germline CDR1 SGHRS, CDR2 YFSETQ. The V and J ends lost 4 bases and 3 bases, in that order; junction bases with no gene match: 8. This CDR3 is CASSLGQGINYEQYF. The CDR3, as DNA: TGCGCCAGCAGCCTGGGACAGGGAATAAACTACGAGCAGTACTTC.

This clonotype appeared many times. V usage is TRBV7-8 and J usage is TRBJ2-5; TRBD1 aligns across 9 bases. CDR3 size: 15 residues. The J segment lost 2 bases and the V segment lost 5 bases, leaving 6 bases of the junction unmatched. Per the germline V gene, CDR1 is SGHVS and CDR2 is FQNEAQ. CDR3 nucleotides: TGTGCCAGCAGCCCGGGACAGGGTGGACAAGAGACCCAGTACTTC. Its protein is CASSPGQGGQETQYF.

V gene TRBV20-1 combines with J gene TRBJ2-5; 7 bases are shared with TRBD1. The CDR3 is 14 residues long. Unmatched junction bases numbered 6, after V lost 3 bases and J lost 2 bases. Germline assignment: CDR1 DFQATT and CDR2 SNEGSKA (reference sequence). The CDR3 bases are TGCAGTGCTAGTGGGCAGGGGGAGCAAGAGACCCAGTACTTC. This codes for CSASGQGEQETQYF.

The chain is built from TRBV4-3 and TRBJ1-1, with 9 bases aligning to TRBD1. Germline V gene data show CDR1 as LGHNA and CDR2 as YSLEER. V was pared by 3 bases and J by 14 bases, with 13 bases of the junction left unmatched. This CDR3 region has 14 residues. This CDR3 is CASSHQDRGPSRFF. The CDR3 DNA is TGCGCCAGCAGCCATCAGGACAGGGGCCCCAGTCGCTTCTTT.